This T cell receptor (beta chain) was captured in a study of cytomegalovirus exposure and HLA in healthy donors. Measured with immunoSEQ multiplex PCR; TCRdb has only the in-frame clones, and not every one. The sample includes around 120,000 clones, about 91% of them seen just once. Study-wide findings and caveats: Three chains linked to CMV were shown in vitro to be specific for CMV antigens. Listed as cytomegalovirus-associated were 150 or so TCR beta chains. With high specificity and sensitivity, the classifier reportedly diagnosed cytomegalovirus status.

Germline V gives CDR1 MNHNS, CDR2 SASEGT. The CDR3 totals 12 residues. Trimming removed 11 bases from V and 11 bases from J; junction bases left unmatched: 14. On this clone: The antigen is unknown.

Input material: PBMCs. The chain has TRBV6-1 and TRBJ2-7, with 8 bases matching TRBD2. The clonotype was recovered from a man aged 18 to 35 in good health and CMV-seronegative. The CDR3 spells CALGTSGFPEYF. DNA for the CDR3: TGTGCCCTGGGGACTAGTGGTTTTCCGGAGTACTTC.